This is a list of T cell receptor beta chains from one sample in a study of spatial heterogeneity in lung cancer. TCRdb re-derived calls from the 5' RACE reads in MiXCR, one entry per CDR3 protein. The repertoire has about 52,000 distinct CDR3 sequences, roughly 7.4% of them found once; the top ten carry around 38%. The input for sequencing was PBMCs, taken at follow-up. These TCRs come from a female donor with early-stage non-small cell lung cancer. Each CDR3 is given with its conserved first and last residue. The D gene is left open where the match is weak. The size field is filled for only some rows; it gives once, few, many or a size class.

v_gene: TRBV2
abundance: many
d_gene: -
j_gene: TRBJ1-3
CDR3aa: CASSEDWDTQGNTIYF
CDR3nt: TGTGCCAGCAGTGAAGATTGGGACACCCAGGGAAACACCATATATTTT

v_gene: TRBV4-2
abundance: many
d_gene: -
j_gene: TRBJ2-2
CDR3aa: CASSQDRQGNTGELFF
CDR3nt: TGTGCCAGCAGCCAAGATCGGCAGGGGAACACCGGGGAGCTGTTTTTT

v_gene: TRBV7-9
abundance: -
d_gene: TRBD1
j_gene: TRBJ2-7
CDR3aa: CASSRGQDYEQYF
CDR3nt: TGTGCCAGCAGCCGGGGACAGGACTACGAGCAGTACTTC

v_gene: TRBV5-6
abundance: few
d_gene: TRBD1
j_gene: TRBJ2-7
CDR3aa: CASTESQGGAPYEQYF
CDR3nt: TGTGCCAGCACCGAATCACAGGGGGGCGCCCCCTACGAGCAGTACTTC

v_gene: TRBV20-1
abundance: many
d_gene: -
j_gene: TRBJ1-2
CDR3aa: CSATGPGEDYGYTF
CDR3nt: TGCAGTGCTACCGGCCCAGGAGAAGACTATGGCTACACCTTC

v_gene: TRBV2
abundance: few
d_gene: -
j_gene: TRBJ2-1
CDR3aa: CASTPPPSSYNEQFF
CDR3nt: TGTGCCAGCACCCCTCCCCCTAGCTCCTACAATGAGCAGTTCTTC

v_gene: TRBV19
abundance: many
d_gene: TRBD2
j_gene: TRBJ2-1
CDR3aa: CASSIPGLAGGNNEQFF
CDR3nt: TGTGCCAGTAGTATTCCGGGACTAGCGGGGGGGAACAATGAGCAGTTCTTC

v_gene: TRBV6-2/TRBV6-3
abundance: few
d_gene: -
j_gene: TRBJ1-4
CDR3aa: CASSYPDLVATNEKLFF
CDR3nt: TGTGCCAGCAGTTACCCCGACCTCGTTGCAACTAATGAAAAACTGTTTTTT

v_gene: TRBV6-2/TRBV6-3
abundance: many
d_gene: -
j_gene: TRBJ2-1
CDR3aa: CASSYSAGNEQFF
CDR3nt: TGTGCCAGCAGTTACTCCGCGGGGAATGAGCAGTTCTTC

v_gene: TRBV5-1
abundance: few
d_gene: -
j_gene: TRBJ2-1
CDR3aa: CASSLSPQEYDEQFF
CDR3nt: TGCGCCAGCAGCTTATCTCCCCAGGAATACGATGAGCAGTTCTTC

v_gene: TRBV7-2
abundance: many
d_gene: -
j_gene: TRBJ2-1
CDR3aa: CASTKEWSDNEQFF
CDR3nt: TGTGCCAGCACCAAAGAATGGAGCGACAATGAGCAGTTCTTC

v_gene: TRBV28
abundance: many
d_gene: -
j_gene: TRBJ1-1
CDR3aa: CASNLGQGWAFF
CDR3nt: TGTGCCAGCAACTTGGGGCAGGGGTGGGCTTTCTTT

v_gene: TRBV10-3
abundance: few
d_gene: TRBD2
j_gene: TRBJ2-6
CDR3aa: CAISEPLAAGSGANVLTF
CDR3nt: TGTGCCATCAGTGAACCACTAGCGGCAGGATCTGGGGCCAACGTCCTGACTTTC

v_gene: TRBV7-2
abundance: few
d_gene: -
j_gene: TRBJ2-3
CDR3aa: CASSLIGLHTDTQYF
CDR3nt: TGTGCCAGCAGCTTGATTGGACTTCACACAGATACGCAGTATTTT

v_gene: TRBV27
abundance: few
d_gene: -
j_gene: TRBJ2-1
CDR3aa: CASSPDPLLAYNEQFF
CDR3nt: TGTGCCAGCAGTCCGGACCCCCTTCTGGCCTACAATGAGCAGTTCTTC

v_gene: TRBV2
abundance: few
d_gene: -
j_gene: TRBJ1-5
CDR3aa: CASSSDRPLLF
CDR3nt: TGTGCCAGCAGCTCGGACAGACCCCTGCTTTTT

v_gene: TRBV20-1
abundance: few
d_gene: -
j_gene: TRBJ1-1
CDR3aa: CSARDPQGSNTEAFF
CDR3nt: TGCAGTGCTAGAGATCCACAGGGCTCGAACACTGAAGCTTTCTTT

v_gene: TRBV7-2
abundance: many
d_gene: TRBD1
j_gene: TRBJ1-2
CDR3aa: CASSPPPGGGQGNGYTF
CDR3nt: TGTGCCAGCAGCCCCCCACCGGGTGGGGGACAGGGCAATGGCTACACCTTC

v_gene: TRBV11-2
abundance: few
d_gene: -
j_gene: TRBJ2-7
CDR3aa: CASSQQTVTATYEQYF
CDR3nt: TGTGCCAGCAGCCAACAAACGGTGACAGCCACCTACGAGCAGTACTTC

v_gene: TRBV7-2
abundance: few
d_gene: TRBD1
j_gene: TRBJ2-7
CDR3aa: CANLGQNYEQYF
CDR3nt: TGTGCCAACTTGGGACAGAACTACGAGCAGTACTTC

v_gene: TRBV2
abundance: many
d_gene: TRBD2
j_gene: TRBJ2-3
CDR3aa: CASRQLAGAGSGDTQYF
CDR3nt: TGTGCCAGCAGACAACTAGCGGGGGCGGGTAGTGGGGATACGCAGTATTTT

v_gene: TRBV20-1
abundance: many
d_gene: TRBD2
j_gene: TRBJ2-3
CDR3aa: CSASTSGYTDTQYF
CDR3nt: TGCAGTGCTAGCACTAGCGGTTACACAGATACGCAGTATTTT

v_gene: TRBV7-9
abundance: -
d_gene: TRBD2
j_gene: TRBJ2-7
CDR3aa: CASSFRTSGETEQYF
CDR3nt: TGTGCCAGCAGCTTCAGGACTAGCGGGGAGACCGAGCAGTACTTC

v_gene: TRBV20-1
abundance: -
d_gene: -
j_gene: TRBJ1-2
CDR3aa: CSAILGARYTF
CDR3nt: TGCAGTGCTATCCTAGGAGCTCGCTACACCTTC

v_gene: TRBV4-3
abundance: many
d_gene: TRBD2
j_gene: TRBJ2-7
CDR3aa: CASSHNYGLAGLSGEQYF
CDR3nt: TGCGCCAGCAGCCATAACTACGGACTAGCGGGTCTCTCCGGCGAGCAGTACTTC

v_gene: TRBV6-5
abundance: many
d_gene: TRBD1
j_gene: TRBJ2-5
CDR3aa: CASSRQGTGLDF
CDR3nt: TGTGCCAGCAGCCGACAGGGAACGGGGCTAGACTTC

v_gene: TRBV5-4
abundance: few
d_gene: TRBD1
j_gene: TRBJ1-2
CDR3aa: CASSPRQGRDYGYTF
CDR3nt: TGTGCCAGCAGCCCAAGACAGGGAAGGGACTATGGCTACACCTTC

v_gene: TRBV20-1
abundance: -
d_gene: -
j_gene: TRBJ2-1
CDR3aa: CSAPATGATYNEQFF
CDR3nt: TGCAGTGCTCCTGCCACCGGGGCTACCTACAATGAGCAGTTCTTC